The T cell receptor (beta chain) described here comes from a study of a mutant IDH1 vaccine in newly diagnosed glioma. Study in general: Previous treatment comprised radiotherapy, temozolomide, or both, mostly both.

The method was immunoSEQ multiplex PCR; TCRdb's version includes in-frame clones alone and lacks a portion of them. This sample has 34,000 or so clones; approximately 77% occur once, and the top ten carry roughly 14%. Time point defined: week 35, safety follow-up. A 20-mer mutant IDH1 peptide at 300 ug was injected subcutaneously with topical imiquimod. The CDR3 runs 13 residues. The V gene's germline CDR1 is SNHLY and CDR2 FYNNEI. Trimming removed 8 bases from V and 3 bases from J; junction bases left unmatched: 5. This clone was counted a few times. Its antigen is unknown. The specimen comprised PBMCs, sampled from a glioma patient whose treatment included an IDH1 peptide vaccine. The rearrangement joins TRBV2 to TRBJ2-7, with 9 bases aligning to TRBD1. This TCR derives from a man aged 30 to 39 with glioma. The CDR3 nucleotides read TGTGCCAGCGGGGAGGACAGGGGCTACGAGCAGTACTTC. This sequence encodes CASGEDRGYEQYF.